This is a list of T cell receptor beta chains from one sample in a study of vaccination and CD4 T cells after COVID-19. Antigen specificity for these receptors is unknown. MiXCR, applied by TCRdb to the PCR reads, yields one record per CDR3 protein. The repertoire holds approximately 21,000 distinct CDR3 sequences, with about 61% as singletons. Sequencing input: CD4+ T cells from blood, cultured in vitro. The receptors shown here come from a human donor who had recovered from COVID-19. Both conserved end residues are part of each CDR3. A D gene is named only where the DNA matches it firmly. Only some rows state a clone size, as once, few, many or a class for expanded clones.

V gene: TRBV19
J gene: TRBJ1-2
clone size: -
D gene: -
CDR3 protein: CASSTSGSGGYTF
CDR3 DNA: TGTGCCAGTAGTACATCAGGGTCGGGAGGCTACACCTTC

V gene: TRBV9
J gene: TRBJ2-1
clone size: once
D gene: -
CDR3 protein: CASSVATYGEQFF
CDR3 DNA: TGTGCCAGCAGCGTAGCCACCTATGGTGAGCAGTTCTTC

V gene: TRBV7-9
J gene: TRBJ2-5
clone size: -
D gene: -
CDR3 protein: CASSLVRAGVETQYF
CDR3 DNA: TGTGCCAGCAGCTTAGTAAGGGCAGGGGTTGAGACCCAGTACTTC

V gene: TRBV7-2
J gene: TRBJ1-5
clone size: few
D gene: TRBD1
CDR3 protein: CASSDNRGQPQHF
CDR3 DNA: TGTGCCAGCAGCGACAACAGGGGCCAGCCCCAGCATTTT

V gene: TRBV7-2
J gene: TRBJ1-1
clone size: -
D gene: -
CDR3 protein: CASSKAVPEAFF
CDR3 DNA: TGTGCCAGCAGCAAAGCGGTCCCTGAAGCTTTCTTT

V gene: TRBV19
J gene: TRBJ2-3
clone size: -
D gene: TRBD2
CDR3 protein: CASSMDRLAGYTDTQYF
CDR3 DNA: TGTGCCAGTAGTATGGATCGGCTAGCGGGGTACACAGATACGCAGTATTTT

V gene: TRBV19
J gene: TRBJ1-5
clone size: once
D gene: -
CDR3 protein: CASSMRSRAQPQHF
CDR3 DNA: TGTGCCAGTAGTATGAGGAGTCGGGCTCAGCCCCAGCATTTT

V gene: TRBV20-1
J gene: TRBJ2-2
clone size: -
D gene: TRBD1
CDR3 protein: CSAIDRVAGELFF
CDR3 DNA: TGCAGTGCTATCGACAGGGTGGCCGGGGAGCTGTTTTTT

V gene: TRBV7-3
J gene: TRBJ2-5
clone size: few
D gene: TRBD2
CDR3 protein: CASSLIGASGLQETQYF
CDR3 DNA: TGTGCCAGCAGCTTAATAGGGGCTAGCGGGCTCCAAGAGACCCAGTACTTC

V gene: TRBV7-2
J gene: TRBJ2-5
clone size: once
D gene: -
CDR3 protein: CASSSNVFRAQETQYF
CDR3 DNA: TGTGCCAGCAGCTCCAACGTATTCAGGGCCCAAGAGACCCAGTACTTC

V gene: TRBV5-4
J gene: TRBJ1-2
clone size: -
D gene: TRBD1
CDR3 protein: CASSTQTGWIYGYTF
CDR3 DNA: TGTGCCAGCAGCACCCAGACAGGGTGGATCTATGGCTACACCTTC

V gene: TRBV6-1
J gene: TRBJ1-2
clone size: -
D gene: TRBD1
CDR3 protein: CASSGQGVENYGYTF
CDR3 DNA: TGTGCCAGCAGTGGACAGGGGGTCGAGAACTATGGCTACACCTTC

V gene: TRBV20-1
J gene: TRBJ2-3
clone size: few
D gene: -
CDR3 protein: CSASRSGPVADTQYF
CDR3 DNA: TGCAGTGCTAGCCGTAGTGGGCCCGTCGCAGATACGCAGTATTTT

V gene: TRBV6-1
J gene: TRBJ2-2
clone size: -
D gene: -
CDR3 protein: CASSAPKSGTGELFF
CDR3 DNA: TGTGCCAGCAGTGCACCCAAATCCGGGACAGGGGAGCTGTTTTTT